This TCR beta chain was sequenced in a study of CD8+CD57+ T cells in acquired aplastic anemia. Genomic DNA was employed as the template in profiling TCR beta VDJ and CDR3. Each CDR3 protein gets one entry after TCRdb re-called the reads with MiXCR. The sample lists about half a million distinct CDR3 sequences; over 25% were seen once. In this sample, this clonotype turned up a few times. Selection for sequencing was limited to patients who had shown CD8+CD57+ cell expansion by flow cytometry. Germline loops: CDR1 LNHDA, CDR2 SQIVND (reference sequence). The CDR3 is 16 amino acids. V lost 5 bases to trimming and J lost 4 bases; unmatched junction nucleotides: 6.

The sequenced sample was sorted CD4+, CD8+, or CD8+CD57+ T cells (not recorded which) from PBMCs. This sequence was found in a human donor with aplastic anemia. The chain recombines TRBV19 with TRBJ2-2; TRBD1 matches at 11 bases. DNA of the CDR3: TGTGCCAGTAGTGTGGACAGGGGGCGGATCACCGGGGAGCTGTTTTTT. Its protein product is CASSVDRGRITGELFF.